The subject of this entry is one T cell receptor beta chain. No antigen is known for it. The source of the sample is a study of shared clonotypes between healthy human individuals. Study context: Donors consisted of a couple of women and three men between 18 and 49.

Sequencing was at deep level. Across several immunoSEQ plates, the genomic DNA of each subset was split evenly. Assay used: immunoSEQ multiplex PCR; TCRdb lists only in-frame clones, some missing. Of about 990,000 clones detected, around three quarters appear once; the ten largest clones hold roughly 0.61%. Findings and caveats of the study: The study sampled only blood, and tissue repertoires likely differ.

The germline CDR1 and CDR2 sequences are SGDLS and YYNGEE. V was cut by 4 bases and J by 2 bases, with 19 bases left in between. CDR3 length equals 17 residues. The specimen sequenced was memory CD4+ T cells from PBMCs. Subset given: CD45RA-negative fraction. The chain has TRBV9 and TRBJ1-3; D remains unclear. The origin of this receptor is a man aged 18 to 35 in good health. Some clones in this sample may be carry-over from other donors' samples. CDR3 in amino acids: CASSPWVGRPAGNTIYF. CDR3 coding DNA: TGTGCCAGCAGCCCTTGGGTGGGGAGGCCGGCTGGAAACACCATATATTTT. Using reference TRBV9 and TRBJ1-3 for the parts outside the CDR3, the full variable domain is DSGVTQTPKHLITATGQRVTLRCSPRSGDLSVYWYQQSLDQGLQFLIQYYNGEERAKGNILERFSAQQFPDLHSELNLSSLELGDSALYFCASSPWVGRPAGNTIYFGEGSWLTVV.